These 4 T cell receptor beta chains came from one sample sequenced in a study of PD-1 blockade in classical Hodgkin lymphoma. The method was immunoSEQ multiplex PCR; TCRdb's version includes in-frame clones alone and lacks a portion of them. The sample consists of some 96,000 clones, roughly 88% of them appearing once. With no exception, relapse followed autologous stem cell transplantation in all patients, and brentuximab vedotin exposure varied. Specimen: peripheral blood mononuclear cells (PBMCs), collected at baseline. The receptors here all came from a human donor with classical Hodgkin lymphoma.

The chain couples TRBV7-8 to TRBJ1-1; 7 nucleotides match TRBD1. The CDR3 length is 17 residues. In germline, CDR1 is SGHVS, CDR2 FQNEAQ. V gave up 2 bases and J gave up 0 bases; unmatched junction bases: 9. The CDR3 bases are TGTGCCAGCAGCTTATATGCGAGACAGGGATTGAACACTGAAGCTTTCTTT. Translated: CASSLYARQGLNTEAFF.

This clone is medium-sized within its sample. This chain joins TRBV4-1 and TRBJ1-1; D not certain. Per germline, CDR1 MGHRA and CDR2 YSYEKL. This CDR3 contains 15 residues. The V and J ends lost 1 base and 1 base respectively, with 10 bases between them. CDR3 protein: CASSQGPVGNTEAFF. The CDR3 region has the DNA TGCGCCAGCAGCCAAGGTCCAGTAGGGAACACTGAAGCTTTCTTT.

This chain joins TRBV5-1 and TRBJ2-1, with a tentative D call TRBD1 (5 bases). Germline values: CDR1 SGHRS, CDR2 YFSETQ. Trimming pared 0 bases from V and 4 bases from J, leaving 11 bases between. This CDR3 is built from 15 residues. The CDR3, as DNA: TGCGCCAGCAGCTTGGCCGACAGCTTGTACAATGAGCAGTTCTTC. It yields the protein CASSLADSLYNEQFF.

The table lists this clone with a count of one. This chain uses TRBV30 with TRBJ2-2; a weak D match, TRBD1 (5 bases). Looked up from germline, CDR1 is GTSNPN and CDR2 is SVGIG (reference sequence). There are 14 residues in the CDR3. V was clipped by 2 bases and J by 5 bases, with 12 bases between them. CDR3 DNA sequence: TGTGCCTGGAGTAGTAATAGGGGAACCGGGGAGCTGTTTTTT. Encoded protein: CAWSSNRGTGELFF. Supplemented by reference TRBV30 and TRBJ2-2, the full variable domain reads SQTIHQWPATLVQPVGSPLSLECTVEGTSNPNLYWYRQAAGRGLQLLFYSVGIGQISSEVPQNLSASRPQDRQFILSSKKLLLSDSGFYLCAWSSNRGTGELFFGEGSRLTVL.